This T cell receptor beta chain was recorded in a study of OX40 agonist ivuxolimab in advanced cancers. As for the study in general: Treatment received earlier with anti-PD-1, anti-PD-L1 or anti-CTLA-4 agents was allowed, and less than 45% had some. Study-wide results and caveats: The average count of expanded clones was higher among CD8+ T cells than among CD4+.

A remark on this clone: No antigen is known for it.

CDR3 size: 11 residues. In germline, CDR1 is MNHEY, CDR2 SVGAGI. The V end lost 6 bases, the J end lost 4 bases, and 7 bases lay between the germline ends. Data came from immunoSEQ multiplex PCR; TCRdb stores just in-frame clones and leaves some out. This sample has more than 35,000 clones; around 87% occur once, and the top ten carry roughly 2.3%. This sequence was found in an adult with an advanced solid tumor such as melanoma, head and neck, liver or kidney cancer. This specimen consisted of CD4+ or CD8+ T cells sorted from blood, obtained in a trial of the OX40 agonist ivuxolimab. This rearrangement joins TRBV6-5 to TRBJ2-7; D is ambiguous. The chain's CDR3 is CASRAGYEQYF. CDR3 DNA sequence: TGTGCCAGCAGAGCCGGTTACGAGCAGTACTTC.